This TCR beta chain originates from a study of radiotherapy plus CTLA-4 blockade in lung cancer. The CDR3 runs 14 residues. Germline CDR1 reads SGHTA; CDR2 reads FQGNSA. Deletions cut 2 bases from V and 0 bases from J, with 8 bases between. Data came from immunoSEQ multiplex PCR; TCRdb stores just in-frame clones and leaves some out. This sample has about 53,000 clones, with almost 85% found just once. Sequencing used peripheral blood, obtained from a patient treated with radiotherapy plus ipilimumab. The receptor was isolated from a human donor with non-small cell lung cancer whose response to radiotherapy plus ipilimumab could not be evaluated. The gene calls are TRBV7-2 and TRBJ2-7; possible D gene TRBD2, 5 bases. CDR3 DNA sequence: TGTGCCAGCAGCTTAAATAGCGTCTCCTACGAGCAGTACTTC. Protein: CASSLNSVSYEQYF.